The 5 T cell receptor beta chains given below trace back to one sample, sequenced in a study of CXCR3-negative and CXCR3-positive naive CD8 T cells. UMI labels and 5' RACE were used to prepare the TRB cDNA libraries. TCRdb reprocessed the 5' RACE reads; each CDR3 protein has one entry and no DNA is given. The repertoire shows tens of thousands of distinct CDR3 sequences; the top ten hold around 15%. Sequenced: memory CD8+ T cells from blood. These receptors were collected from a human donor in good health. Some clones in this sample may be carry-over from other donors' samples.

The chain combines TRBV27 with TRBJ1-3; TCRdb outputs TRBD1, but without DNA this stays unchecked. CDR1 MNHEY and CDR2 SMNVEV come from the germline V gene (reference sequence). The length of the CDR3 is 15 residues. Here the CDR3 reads CASSETAPSGNTIYF.

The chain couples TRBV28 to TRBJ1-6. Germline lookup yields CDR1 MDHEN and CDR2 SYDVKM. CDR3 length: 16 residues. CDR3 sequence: CASSLIRGAYNSPLHF.

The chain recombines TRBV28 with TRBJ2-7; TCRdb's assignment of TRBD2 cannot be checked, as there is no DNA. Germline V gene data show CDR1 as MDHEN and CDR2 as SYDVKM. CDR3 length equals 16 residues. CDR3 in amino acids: CASSLTMGLSGYEQYF.

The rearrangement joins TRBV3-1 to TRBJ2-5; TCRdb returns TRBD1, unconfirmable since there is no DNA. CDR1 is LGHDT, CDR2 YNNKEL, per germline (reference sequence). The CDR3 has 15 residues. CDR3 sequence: CASSQGTGRSETQYF.

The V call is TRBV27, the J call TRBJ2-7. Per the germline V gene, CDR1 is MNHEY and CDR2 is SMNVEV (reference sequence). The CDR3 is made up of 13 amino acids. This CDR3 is CASSLRRSYEQYF.